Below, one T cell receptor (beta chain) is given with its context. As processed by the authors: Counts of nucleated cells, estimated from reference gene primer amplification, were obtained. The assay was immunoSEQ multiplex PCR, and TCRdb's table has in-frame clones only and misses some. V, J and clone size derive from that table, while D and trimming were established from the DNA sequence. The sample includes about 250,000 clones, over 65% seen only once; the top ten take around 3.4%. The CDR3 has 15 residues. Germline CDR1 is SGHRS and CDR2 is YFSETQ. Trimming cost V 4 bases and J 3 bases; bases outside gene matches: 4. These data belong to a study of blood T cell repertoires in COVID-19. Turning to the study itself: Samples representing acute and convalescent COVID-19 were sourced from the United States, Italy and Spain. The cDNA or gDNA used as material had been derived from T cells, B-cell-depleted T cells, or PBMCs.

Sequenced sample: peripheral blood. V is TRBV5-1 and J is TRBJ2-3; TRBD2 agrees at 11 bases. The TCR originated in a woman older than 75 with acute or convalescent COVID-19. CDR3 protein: CASSGLAGGTDTQYF. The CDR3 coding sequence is TGCGCCAGCAGCGGCTTAGCGGGAGGGACAGATACGCAGTATTTT.